The 2 T cell receptor beta chains presented below share a single source sample, sequenced in a study of T cell clusters in autoimmune cytopenias. TRB rearrangements were amplified by touch-down multiplex PCR with mixed TRB-A/B primers. One entry per CDR3 protein, without DNA, is what TCRdb gives after re-calling the multiplex PCR reads. Recorded for this sample: just over 6,000 distinct CDR3 sequences. TRB amplification used roughly 250 ng of peripheral blood genomic DNA. This sample also belongs to another study, concerning T cell repertoires in aging, cancer and after chemotherapy.

The specimen was peripheral blood. The receptors stem from a human donor in good health.

This clonotype is identified as medium-sized (0.01 to 0.1%) from frequency. CDR3 amino acids: CASSLSGVNTEAFF. V is TRBV27 and J is TRBJ1-1; TCRdb returns TRBD1, unconfirmable since there is no DNA. CDR3 length: 14 residues. Germline V gene data show CDR1 as MNHEY and CDR2 as SMNVEV (reference sequence).

The rearrangement joins TRBV20-1 to TRBJ2-2. Germline V lookup: CDR1 DFQATT, CDR2 SNEGSKA (reference sequence). The CDR3 length is 13 residues. The CDR3: CSAREAATGELFF.